A selection of T cell receptor beta chains follows, all from one sample in a study of blood T cell repertoires in COVID-19. Assay: immunoSEQ multiplex PCR; the TCRdb copy retains only in-frame clones and omits some. The data contain hundreds of thousands of clones, around 86% of them seen just once; the ten biggest clones take up about 4.1%. Material for sequencing was peripheral blood. All receptors come from a man aged 45-65 years with acute or convalescent COVID-19. The CDR3 runs from the conserved cysteine through the conserved F or W. The D gene is left open where the match is weak. The size of a clone is reported for some rows only, either as once, few or many, or as a class for expanded clones.

v_call	clone_size	j_call	cdr3_length	d_call	cdr3_nt	cdr3_aa
TRBV6-5	-	TRBJ1-2	13	TRBD1	TGTGCCAGCGTGGGACAGGGCAACTATGGCTACACCTTC	CASVGQGNYGYTF
TRBV5-8	-	TRBJ2-7	12	-	TGTGCCAGCAGCCGAGACATATACGAGCAGTACTTC	CASSRDIYEQYF
TRBV11-2	once	TRBJ2-5	13	-	TGTGCCAGCAGCTTAGGCAGGGGAGAGACCCAGTACTTC	CASSLGRGETQYF
TRBV5-1	-	TRBJ2-7	17	TRBD1	TGCGCCAGCAGGTCAGAACTTCCGGGACAGGTTGTCTACGAGCAGTACTTC	CASRSELPGQVVYEQYF
TRBV12-3/TRBV12-4	-	TRBJ2-1	12	TRBD1	TGTGCCAGCAGAACAGGGGGTCATGAGCAGTTCTTC	CASRTGGHEQFF
TRBV28	-	TRBJ1-6	15	TRBD1	TGTGCCAGCAGTTCCTCCGGGACAGGGGTTTCACCCCTCCACTTT	CASSSSGTGVSPLHF
TRBV7-8	-	TRBJ2-7	16	TRBD2	TGTGCCAGCAGCTTACCTAGCGGGGGGGTCTCCTACGAGCAGTACTTC	CASSLPSGGVSYEQYF
TRBV21-1	-	TRBJ1-3	23	-	TGTGCCAGCAGCAAAGCCGATGGTTTCGATGGGACAGGGGGAAAAAAGGCTGGAAACACCATATATTTT	CASSKADGFDGTGGKKAGNTIYF
TRBV11-3	-	TRBJ2-1	13	TRBD1	TGTGCCAGCAGCTTAGGTGACAGGGGCAAGCAGTTCTTC	CASSLGDRGKQFF
TRBV25-1	-	TRBJ1-5	14	TRBD1	TGTGCCTCCCAGGGACAGAATAGCAATCAGCCCCAGCATTTT	CASQGQNSNQPQHF
TRBV19	-	TRBJ2-3	15	-	TGTGCCAGTAGTAGGGGTCAGGGTCGCACAGATACGCAGTATTTT	CASSRGQGRTDTQYF
TRBV3-1/TRBV3-2	few	TRBJ1-1	16	-	TGTGCCAGCAGACCCCGGGGGGCCGGATCGAACACTGAAGCTTTCTTT	CASRPRGAGSNTEAFF
TRBV7-9	-	TRBJ2-1	15	TRBD1	TGTGCCAGCAGCGCCGGGACAGGAGTTTACAATGAGCAGTTCTTC	CASSAGTGVYNEQFF
TRBV2	-	TRBJ1-5	14	TRBD1	TGTGCCAGCAGTGGACAGGGGCGCAATCAGCCCCAGCATTTT	CASSGQGRNQPQHF
TRBV6-5	-	TRBJ1-2	15	TRBD1	TGTGCCAGCAGCTCTTCATCAGGGGGAAACTATGGCTACACCTTC	CASSSSSGGNYGYTF
TRBV2	-	TRBJ2-2	14	-	TGTGCCAGCAGGGACCTCAGGGGCACCGGGGAGCTGTTTTTT	CASRDLRGTGELFF
TRBV6-5	once	TRBJ2-6	15	-	TGTGCCATCCAAACAGCCAGCTCTGGGGCCAACGTCCTGACTTTC	CAIQTASSGANVLTF
TRBV18	-	TRBJ1-1	16	TRBD1	TGTGCCAGCTCGCGGGGACAGGGGGAGTTCGGGACTGAAGCTTTCTTT	CASSRGQGEFGTEAFF
TRBV9	-	TRBJ2-1	18	TRBD2	TGTGCCAGCAGCCCTCGTAGCGGAGCGGGGGGAGCCTACAATGAGCAGTTCTTC	CASSPRSGAGGAYNEQFF
TRBV9	-	TRBJ1-5	15	-	TGTGCCAGCAGCGGCGACAGGTATGGCAATCAGCCCCAGCATTTT	CASSGDRYGNQPQHF
TRBV6-5	-	TRBJ2-7	16	TRBD2	TGTGCCAGCAGTTACTCTCGACTAGCGGGAACTTACGAGCAGTACTTC	CASSYSRLAGTYEQYF
TRBV6-6	-	TRBJ2-2	13	-	TGTGCCAGCAGCCTTCGGGACACCGGGGAGCTGTTTTTT	CASSLRDTGELFF
TRBV6-2/TRBV6-3	-	TRBJ2-4	15	TRBD1	TGTGCCAGCAGTTACGGACAGGGGATCAAAAACATTCAGTACTTC	CASSYGQGIKNIQYF
TRBV7-9	-	TRBJ1-2	14	TRBD1	TGTGCCAGCAGCTTAGTGGGACAGGGGGTCGGCTACACCTTC	CASSLVGQGVGYTF
TRBV5-5	-	TRBJ1-4	15	-	TGTGCCAGCAGCTCGTTTAATCAGGGGAATGAAAAACTGTTTTTT	CASSSFNQGNEKLFF
TRBV2	-	TRBJ2-7	15	-	TGTGCCAGCAGTGAGCATCCAGAAGGAGCGGGCGAGCAGTACTTC	CASSEHPEGAGEQYF
TRBV27	-	TRBJ1-1	15	-	TGTGCCAGCAGTTCCATAGCGCTTTGGGGGGCTGAAGCTTTCTTT	CASSSIALWGAEAFF
TRBV19	-	TRBJ2-5	16	TRBD1	TGTGCCAGTAGTAAGGGACAGGGGAGTTACCAAGAGACCCAGTACTTC	CASSKGQGSYQETQYF
TRBV6-1	-	TRBJ1-6	17	TRBD1	TGTGCCAGCAGTGAAGCCATTTTGACAGGGGTGAGTTCACCCCTCCACTTT	CASSEAILTGVSSPLHF
TRBV3-1/TRBV3-2	-	TRBJ1-5	14	-	TGTGCCAGCAGCCAAGAGGGGGGGGATCAGCCCCAGCATTTT	CASSQEGGDQPQHF
TRBV15	-	TRBJ1-2	17	-	TGTGCCACCAGCAGAGATGAACAGTCCCTCCCACCTTATGGCTACACCTTC	CATSRDEQSLPPYGYTF
TRBV5-1	-	TRBJ2-2	15	-	TGCGCCAGCAGCTTGTCTTTAACGAACACCGGGGAGCTGTTTTTT	CASSLSLTNTGELFF
TRBV7-9	-	TRBJ2-7	15	TRBD2	TGTGCCAGCAGCTTACTAGCGGGGGCCAGCTACGAGCAGTACTTC	CASSLLAGASYEQYF
TRBV7-8	-	TRBJ1-2	11	-	TGTGCCAGTGGGGGGTCCTATGGCTACACCTTC	CASGGSYGYTF
TRBV19	-	TRBJ1-2	12	-	TGTGCCAGTAGTAAGCAGGGCTATGGCTACACCTTC	CASSKQGYGYTF
TRBV11-2	-	TRBJ2-1	15	TRBD1	TGTGCCAGCAGCTTATTAGGGACAGCCTACAATGAGCAGTTCTTC	CASSLLGTAYNEQFF
TRBV4-1	many	TRBJ1-1	15	TRBD1	TGCGCCAGCAGCCAGGCCTACAGGGGTCGGACTGAAGCTTTCTTT	CASSQAYRGRTEAFF
TRBV13	-	TRBJ1-1	13	-	TGTGCCAGCAGCGCAAGGGGGAGCCCTGAAGCTTTCTTT	CASSARGSPEAFF
TRBV30	-	TRBJ1-4	14	-	TGTGCCTGGAGGGCCGGCGGGTCTAATGAAAAACTGTTTTTT	CAWRAGGSNEKLFF
TRBV5-1	-	TRBJ2-1	16	TRBD2	TGCGCCAGCAGCTCGCTACTAGCGGGGGGGTACGGTGAGCAGTTCTTC	CASSSLLAGGYGEQFF
TRBV7-2	-	TRBJ1-3	14	-	TGTGCCAGCAGCCTGGGACTCTCTGGAAACACCATATATTTT	CASSLGLSGNTIYF
TRBV30	-	TRBJ1-5	17	TRBD1	TGTGCCTGGAGCCCCGGACAGGGGGCCCCTAGCAATCAGCCCCAGCATTTT	CAWSPGQGAPSNQPQHF
TRBV7-9	-	TRBJ2-3	15	TRBD2	TGTGCCAGCAGCACGGGAGGGTCCTTCACAGATACGCAGTATTTT	CASSTGGSFTDTQYF
TRBV11-2	-	TRBJ1-2	12	-	TGTGCCAGCAGCTCAGGGGCCTATGGCTACACCTTC	CASSSGAYGYTF
TRBV10-3	-	TRBJ1-2	13	-	TGTGCCATCAGTGGGGGGAGGGAGGACGGCTACACCTTC	CAISGGREDGYTF
TRBV21-1	-	TRBJ2-2	17	-	TGTGCCAGCAGCAAAGCAAGTGGCCAGGGGGGCACCGGGGAGCTGTTTTTT	CASSKASGQGGTGELFF
TRBV6-1	few	TRBJ2-7	17	-	TGTGCCAGCAGTGAAGCTCCCTTTTACGACAGGCCGTACGAGCAGTACTTC	CASSEAPFYDRPYEQYF
TRBV11-1	-	TRBJ1-1	15	TRBD1	TGTGCCAGCAGCTTATGGGGACAGGGGAACACTGAAGCTTTCTTT	CASSLWGQGNTEAFF
TRBV19	-	TRBJ1-2	16	-	TGTGCCAGTAGTATAGATCTCCAGGGTGGGAACTATGGCTACACCTTC	CASSIDLQGGNYGYTF
TRBV10-2	few	TRBJ2-7	13	-	TGCGCCAGCAGTGAGACGGGTCCGGACGAGCAGTACTTC	CASSETGPDEQYF
TRBV7-3	-	TRBJ2-1	16	TRBD1	TGTGCCAGCAGCTTGCAATCCGGGACAGGGTTCAATGAGCAGTTCTTC	CASSLQSGTGFNEQFF
TRBV10-1	-	TRBJ2-5	16	TRBD1	TGCGCCAGCAGTGAGTCAGGGACAGGGAGGAAAGAGACCCAGTACTTC	CASSESGTGRKETQYF
TRBV5-1	-	TRBJ2-7	15	TRBD2	TGCGCCAGCAGCTCCGCCGGGACTAGCGAGAACGAGCAGTACTTC	CASSSAGTSENEQYF
TRBV5-1	-	TRBJ2-5	14	-	TGCGCCAGCAGCTTGTCATCTGGGGCAGAGACCCAGTACTTC	CASSLSSGAETQYF
TRBV2	-	TRBJ1-2	15	TRBD1	TGTGCCAGCAGTAGGGACAGGGGGCTGGACTATGGCTACACCTTC	CASSRDRGLDYGYTF
TRBV5-1	-	TRBJ2-3	16	TRBD2	TGCGCCAGCAGCACCTTAGCGGGGGGAAGCACAGATACGCAGTATTTT	CASSTLAGGSTDTQYF
TRBV11-2	-	TRBJ1-1	15	-	TGTGCCAGCAGCTTAGTGGCCAGGGGGAACACTGAAGCTTTCTTT	CASSLVARGNTEAFF
TRBV7-9	-	TRBJ2-5	14	-	TGTGCCAGCAGCCTCGGGGGGCCAGGGGAGACCCAGTACTTC	CASSLGGPGETQYF
TRBV5-8	-	TRBJ1-1	11	-	TGTGCCAGCAGCTCCTACACTGAAGCTTTCTTT	CASSSYTEAFF
TRBV10-3	-	TRBJ1-1	11	-	TGTGCCATCAGTTACAGGGAGATAGCTTTCTTT	CAISYREIAFF